The 6 T cell receptor beta chains below were found in one sample sequenced in a study of cytomegalovirus exposure and HLA in healthy donors. The data were produced by immunoSEQ multiplex PCR, yet TCRdb's version contains in-frame clones alone and is incomplete. The sample contains under 300,000 clones, around 87% of which appear only once. Sequenced sample: PBMCs. The source of these receptors is a woman younger than 30 in good health and CMV-seronegative.

The chain employs TRBV15 and TRBJ1-2; the D is unclear. CDR1 is LNHNV, CDR2 YYDKDF, per germline (reference sequence). Trimming shortened V by 1 base and J by 4 bases, and 7 bases separated the two germline ends. The CDR3 sequence is 13 residues long. CDR3 in DNA: TGTGCCACCAGCAGAGGTGACACCTATGGCTACACCTTC. Protein: CATSRGDTYGYTF.

CDR3 in amino acids: CASTRRTGGRSPLHF. In DNA, the CDR3 is TGTGCCAGCACTCGTCGGACAGGGGGTCGTTCACCCCTCCACTTT. The chain has TRBV6-5 and TRBJ1-6; 10 nucleotides match TRBD1. CDR3 length: 15 amino acids. After removal of 7 bases from V and 9 bases from J, the junction contained 9 bases not matched to a gene. Germline CDR1 and CDR2: MNHEY and SVGAGI.

The chain uses TRBV4-1 and TRBJ1-1, with TRBD1 matching over 7 bases. Trimming removed 3 bases from V and 0 bases from J; junction bases left unmatched: 7. CDR1 and CDR2 from the germline V gene are MGHRA and YSYEKL. CDR3 length equals 16 residues. The CDR3 region has the DNA TGCGCCAGCAGCCATGTACAGGGGCGGATGAACACTGAAGCTTTCTTT. This gives the protein CASSHVQGRMNTEAFF.

The V and J genes are TRBV11-2 and TRBJ2-6; no definite D call. CDR1 and CDR2 from the germline V gene are SGHAT and FQNNGV. V was shortened by 5 bases and J by 3 bases, with 11 bases between the two germline ends. The CDR3 totals 15 residues. The CDR3 reads CASSPQPSGANVLTF. In DNA, the CDR3 is TGTGCCAGCAGCCCCCAGCCTAGTGGGGCCAACGTCCTGACTTTC.

This chain links TRBV11-2 with TRBJ1-6; D unclear. CDR3 length equals 13 residues. The V gene's germline CDR1 is SGHAT and CDR2 FQNNGV. Trimming cost V 5 bases and J 3 bases, with 5 bases left between them. CDR3 coding DNA: TGTGCCAGCAGCCAGGACTATAATTCACCCCTCCACTTT. Translated, it gives CASSQDYNSPLHF.

This chain connects TRBV28 to TRBJ2-1, with TRBD2 matching over 12 bases. CDR3 length: 16 amino acids. Germline-derived CDR1 and CDR2 are MDHEN and SYDVKM. V lost 7 bases to trimming and J lost 1 base; unmatched junction nucleotides: 5. Here the CDR3 DNA reads TGTGCCAGCAACCCACTAGCGGGGGGATCCTACAATGAGCAGTTCTTC. It yields the protein CASNPLAGGSYNEQFF.